Below are 14 T cell receptor beta chains sequenced from a single sample in a study of vaccination and CD4 T cells after COVID-19. Specified treatment: roughly 10-day PBMC culture with coronavirus spike peptide pools or control peptides (ViraFEST assay). Antigens of these TCRs are unknown. CD4+ T cells that had been cultured provided DNA sequenced with the Oncomine TCR Beta short-read assay. Each CDR3 protein is one row after TCRdb ran MiXCR on the PCR reads. The table lists 15,000 to 25,000 distinct CDR3 sequences, around 38% of them singletons. This sample comprised CD4+ T cells from blood, cultured in vitro, obtained before SARS-CoV-2 vaccination. All receptors come from a human donor who received a COVID-19 vaccine.

This clonotype was picked up a small number of times. V gene TRBV2 combines with J gene TRBJ1-6; 7 bases match TRBD1. CDR1 and CDR2 from the germline V gene are SNHLY and FYNNEI. V trimming: 6 bases; J trimming: 7 bases; junction bases outside the gene matches: 3. The CDR3 has 13 residues. This CDR3 reads CASSKDRNSPLHF. In nucleotides, the CDR3 is TGTGCCAGCAGCAAGGACAGGAATTCACCCCTCCACTTT.

This clonotype was detected only a few times. The J gene is TRBJ1-4, the V gene TRBV7-8; 7 nucleotides agree with TRBD1. Germline assignment: CDR1 SGHVS and CDR2 FQNEAQ. The CDR3 has 18 amino acids. The V gene end was trimmed by 1 base and the J gene end by 3 bases; junction bases not matched to a gene: 11. CDR3 DNA: TGTGCCAGCAGCTTAGGAAGAAGGGGGCGAAAGTCTAATGAAAAACTGTTTTTT. Translation gives CASSLGRRGRKSNEKLFF. The entire variable domain, with the rest obtained from reference TRBV7-8 and TRBJ1-4, is as follows: GAGVSQSPRYKVAKRGQDVALRCDPISGHVSLFWYQQALGQGPEFLTYFQNEAQLDKSGLPSDRFFAERPEGSVSTLKIQRTQQEDSAVYLCASSLGRRGRKSNEKLFFGSGTQLSVL.

This clonotype was seen more than once but under ten times. This sequence joins TRBV12-3 or TRBV12-4 and TRBJ1-2; tentatively, D is TRBD1 (5 bases). This CDR3 is built from 14 residues. V was trimmed by 6 bases and J by 1 base, leaving 12 bases between them. The CDR3 DNA follows: TGTGCCAGCAGCCCCCTACAGGATAACTATGGCTACACCTTC. This encodes CASSPLQDNYGYTF.

V usage is TRBV20-1 and J usage is TRBJ2-7; D ambiguous. CDR3 length equals 15 residues. CDR1 is DFQATT, CDR2 SNEGSKA, per germline (reference sequence). V lost 0 bases, J lost 6 bases, and 18 bases lay in between. The CDR3 sequence: CSARDDPGWAGEQYF. CDR3 coding DNA: TGCAGTGCTAGAGACGACCCAGGCTGGGCTGGCGAGCAGTACTTC.

The CDR3 bases are TGCAGTGCTAGGGCCGGGACAGAGAGCTCCTATAATTCACCCCTCCACTTT. Protein sequence: CSARAGTESSYNSPLHF. The chain recombines TRBV20-1 with TRBJ1-6, with 7 bases that match TRBD1. The CDR3 loop spans 17 amino acids. CDR1 DFQATT and CDR2 SNEGSKA come from the germline V gene (reference sequence). The trim removed 3 bases at V and 0 bases at J, leaving 8 bases unmatched.

The rearrangement links TRBV10-2 to TRBJ1-5; possibly TRBD1 for D (6 bases). Germline V gene data show CDR1 as WSHSY and CDR2 as SAAADI. The CDR3 is 13 amino acids. V lost 5 bases to trimming and J lost 6 bases, with 11 bases between them. The CDR3 bases are TGCGCCAGCAGTATTGCCAGGGGTCAGCCCCAGCATTTT. The encoded protein is CASSIARGQPQHF.

The rearrangement joins TRBV5-4 to TRBJ2-7; 11 nucleotides line up with TRBD1. CDR3 length equals 16 residues. Germline CDR1 is SGHNT and CDR2 is YYREEE (reference sequence). V lost 0 bases, J lost 7 bases, and 9 bases stayed unmatched. The CDR3 is CASSLGSGQGALEQYF. CDR3 nucleotide sequence: TGTGCCAGCAGCTTGGGAAGCGGACAGGGGGCTTTGGAGCAGTACTTC.

This clonotype has more than one count but fewer than ten. The chain uses TRBV30 and TRBJ1-2; perhaps TRBD1 as D (5 bases). The CDR3 has 13 amino acids. With 1 base removed from V and 7 bases from J, the gap between germline ends came to 13 bases. Germline CDR1 and CDR2: GTSNPN and SVGIG (reference sequence). The CDR3 nucleotides read TGTGCCTGGAGTGAGGGGTTAGCGCGTGGCTACACCTTC. Translation: CAWSEGLARGYTF. Combining the CDR3 with reference TRBV30 and TRBJ1-2 gives the whole variable domain SQTIHQWPATLVQPVGSPLSLECTVEGTSNPNLYWYRQAAGRGLQLLFYSVGIGQISSEVPQNLSASRPQDRQFILSSKKLLLSDSGFYLCAWSEGLARGYTFGSGTRLTVV.

In this sample, this clonotype turned up a few times. The J gene is TRBJ1-1, the V gene TRBV30; D possibly corresponds to TRBD1 (6 bases). Trimming stripped 3 bases from V and 1 base from J, with 15 bases between. Per the germline V gene, CDR1 is GTSNPN and CDR2 is SVGIG (reference sequence). The length of the CDR3 is 15 residues. CDR3 in amino acids: CAWSVTKTGNTEAFF. CDR3 sequence (DNA): TGTGCCTGGAGCGTGACCAAGACAGGGAACACTGAAGCTTTCTTT.

V and J are TRBV19 and TRBJ1-5; no clear D. V was clipped by 5 bases and J by 0 bases, with 20 bases between them. The CDR3 totals 18 residues. CDR1 LNHDA and CDR2 SQIVND come from the germline V gene (reference sequence). CDR3 residues: CASSPHREPGRSNQPQHF. DNA for the CDR3: TGTGCCAGTAGTCCTCACCGAGAACCCGGACGTAGCAATCAGCCCCAGCATTTT.

The CDR3, as DNA: TGTGCCAGTCATAGAACAGAGTTCACCGGGGAGCTGTTTTTT. Protein: CASHRTEFTGELFF. The chain is built from TRBV19 and TRBJ2-2, with D uncertain. The CDR3 length is 14 residues. Per the germline V gene, CDR1 is LNHDA and CDR2 is SQIVND (reference sequence). The V gene lost 8 bases and the J gene lost 4 bases, with 14 bases spanning the gap.

The gene calls are TRBV11-3 and TRBJ2-3; weak D call: TRBD2 (6 bases). Germline lookup yields CDR1 SGHNT and CDR2 YENEEA. V was trimmed by 1 base and J by 2 bases, leaving 13 bases between them. The CDR3 covers 16 residues. Here the CDR3 reads CASSLGGARFTDTQYF. The CDR3 DNA follows: TGTGCCAGCAGCTTAGGCGGGGCAAGGTTCACAGATACGCAGTATTTT.

The chain uses TRBV19 and TRBJ2-1, with D unclear. Trimming shortened V by 0 bases and J by 5 bases, and 2 bases separated the two germline ends. The length of the CDR3 is 12 residues. The germline CDR1 and CDR2 sequences are LNHDA and SQIVND (reference sequence). The DNA for the CDR3 is TGTGCCAGTAGTATAGATAACAATGAGCAGTTCTTC. Amino acid sequence: CASSIDNNEQFF.

The gene calls are TRBV24-1 and TRBJ2-5; the D gene is possibly TRBD1 (6 bases). V was clipped by 0 bases and J by 3 bases, with 10 bases between them. The CDR3 is 15 residues long. Germline assignment: CDR1 KGHDR and CDR2 SFDVKD. In DNA, the CDR3 is TGTGCCACCAGTGATTTGGATACAGGGAAAGAGACCCAGTACTTC. Protein sequence: CATSDLDTGKETQYF.